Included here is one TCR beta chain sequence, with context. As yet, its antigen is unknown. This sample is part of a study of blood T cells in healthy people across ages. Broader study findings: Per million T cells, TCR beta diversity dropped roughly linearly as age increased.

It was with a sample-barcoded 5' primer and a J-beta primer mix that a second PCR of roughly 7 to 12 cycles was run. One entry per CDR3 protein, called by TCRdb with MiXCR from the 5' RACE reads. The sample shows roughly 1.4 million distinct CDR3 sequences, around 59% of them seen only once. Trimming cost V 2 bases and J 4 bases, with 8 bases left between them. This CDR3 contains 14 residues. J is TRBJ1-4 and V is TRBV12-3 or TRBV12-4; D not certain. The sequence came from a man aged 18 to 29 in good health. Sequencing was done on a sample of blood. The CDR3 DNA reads TGTGCCAGCAGTTTACCGGTCGATAATGAAAAACTGTTTTTT. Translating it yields CASSLPVDNEKLFF.